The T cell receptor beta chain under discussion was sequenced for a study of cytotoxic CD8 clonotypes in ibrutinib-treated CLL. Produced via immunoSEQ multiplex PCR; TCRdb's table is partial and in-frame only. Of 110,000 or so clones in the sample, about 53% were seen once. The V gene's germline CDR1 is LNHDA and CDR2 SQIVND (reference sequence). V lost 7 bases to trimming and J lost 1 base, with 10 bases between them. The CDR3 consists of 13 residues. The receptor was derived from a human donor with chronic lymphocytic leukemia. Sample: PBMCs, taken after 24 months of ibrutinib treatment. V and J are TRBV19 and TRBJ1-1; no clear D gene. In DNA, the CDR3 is TGTGCCAGTAATCTCCTCCGGAACACTGAAGCTTTCTTT. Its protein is CASNLLRNTEAFF.